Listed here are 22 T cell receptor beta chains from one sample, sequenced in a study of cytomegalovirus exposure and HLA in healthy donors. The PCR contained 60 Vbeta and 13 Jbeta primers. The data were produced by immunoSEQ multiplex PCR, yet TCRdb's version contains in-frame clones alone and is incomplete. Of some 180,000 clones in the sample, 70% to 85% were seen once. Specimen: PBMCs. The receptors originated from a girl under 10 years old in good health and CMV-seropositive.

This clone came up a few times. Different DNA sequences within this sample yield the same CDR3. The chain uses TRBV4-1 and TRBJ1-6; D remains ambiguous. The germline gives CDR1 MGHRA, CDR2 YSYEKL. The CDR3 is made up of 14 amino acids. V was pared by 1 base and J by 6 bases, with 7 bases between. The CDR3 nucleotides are TGCGCCAGCAGCCAAGGCCAGGTTAATTCACCCCTCCACTTT. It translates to CASSQGQVNSPLHF.

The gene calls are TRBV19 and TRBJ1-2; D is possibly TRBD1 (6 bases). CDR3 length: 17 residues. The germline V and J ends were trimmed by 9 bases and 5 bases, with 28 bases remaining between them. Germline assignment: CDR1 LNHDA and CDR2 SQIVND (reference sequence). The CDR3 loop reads CASQDGQSRPQAYGYTF. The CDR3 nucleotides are TGTGCCAGCCAGGATGGACAGTCGCGGCCCCAAGCTTATGGCTACACCTTC.

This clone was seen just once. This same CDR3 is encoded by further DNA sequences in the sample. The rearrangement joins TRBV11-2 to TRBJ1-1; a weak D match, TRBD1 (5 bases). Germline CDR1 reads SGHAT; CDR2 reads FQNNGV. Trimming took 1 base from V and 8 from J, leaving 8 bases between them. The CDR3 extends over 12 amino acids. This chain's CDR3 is CASSLAGGEAFF. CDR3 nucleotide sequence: TGTGCCAGCAGCTTAGCGGGGGGAGAAGCTTTCTTT.

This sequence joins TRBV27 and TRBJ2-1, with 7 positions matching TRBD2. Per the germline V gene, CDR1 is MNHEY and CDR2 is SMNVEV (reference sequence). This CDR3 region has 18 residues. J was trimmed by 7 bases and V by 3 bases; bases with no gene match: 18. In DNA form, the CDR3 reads TGTGCCAGCAGTTTTTCGCCTAGCGGATTCCTTGCCCATAATGAGCAGTTCTTC. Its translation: CASSFSPSGFLAHNEQFF.

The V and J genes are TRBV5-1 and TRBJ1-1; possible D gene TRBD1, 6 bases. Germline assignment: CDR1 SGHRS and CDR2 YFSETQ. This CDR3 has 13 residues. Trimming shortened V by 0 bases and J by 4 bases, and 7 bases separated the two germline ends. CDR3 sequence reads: CASSLVRGTEAFF. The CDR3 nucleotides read TGCGCCAGCAGCTTGGTCAGGGGCACTGAAGCTTTCTTT.

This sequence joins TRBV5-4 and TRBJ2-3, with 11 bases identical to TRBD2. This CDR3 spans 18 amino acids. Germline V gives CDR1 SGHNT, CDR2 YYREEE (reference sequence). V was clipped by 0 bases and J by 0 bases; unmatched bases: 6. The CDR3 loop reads CASSLGSGRALSTDTQYF. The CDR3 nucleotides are TGTGCCAGCAGCTTGGGTAGCGGGAGGGCCCTCAGCACAGATACGCAGTATTTT.

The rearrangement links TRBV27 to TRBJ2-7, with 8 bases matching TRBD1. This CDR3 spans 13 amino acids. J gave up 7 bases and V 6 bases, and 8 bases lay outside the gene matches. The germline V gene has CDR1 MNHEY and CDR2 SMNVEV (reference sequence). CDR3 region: CASSRQGLGEQYF. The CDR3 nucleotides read TGTGCCAGCAGCAGACAGGGGCTCGGGGAGCAGTACTTC.

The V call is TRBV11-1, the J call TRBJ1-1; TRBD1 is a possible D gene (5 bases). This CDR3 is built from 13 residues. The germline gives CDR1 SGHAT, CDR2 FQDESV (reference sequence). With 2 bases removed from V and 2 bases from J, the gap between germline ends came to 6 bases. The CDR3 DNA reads TGTGCCAGCAGCTTACAGGGAAACACTGAAGCTTTCTTT. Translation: CASSLQGNTEAFF.

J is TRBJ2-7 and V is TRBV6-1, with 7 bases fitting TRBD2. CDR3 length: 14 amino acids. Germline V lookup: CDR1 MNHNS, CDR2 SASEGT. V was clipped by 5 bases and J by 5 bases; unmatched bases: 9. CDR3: CASSPETSSHEQYF. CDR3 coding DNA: TGTGCCAGCAGTCCCGAGACTAGCAGCCACGAGCAGTACTTC.

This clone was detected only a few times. CDR3 nucleotides: TGTGCCATCACAGACAGGGCGTCTAACACTGAAGCTTTCTTT. Protein: CAITDRASNTEAFF. The chain uses TRBV10-3 and TRBJ1-1; 7 bases are shared with TRBD1. The germline gives CDR1 ENHRY, CDR2 SYGVKD. Trimming removed 7 bases from V and 2 bases from J; junction bases left unmatched: 7. The CDR3 is made up of 14 amino acids.

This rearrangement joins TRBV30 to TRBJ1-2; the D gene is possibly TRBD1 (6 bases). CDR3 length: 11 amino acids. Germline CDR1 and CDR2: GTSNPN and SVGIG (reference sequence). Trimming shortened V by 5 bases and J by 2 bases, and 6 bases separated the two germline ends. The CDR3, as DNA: TGTGCCTGGGGGACAAACTATGGCTACACCTTC. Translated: CAWGTNYGYTF. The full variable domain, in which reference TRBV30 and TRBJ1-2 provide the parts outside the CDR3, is SQTIHQWPATLVQPVGSPLSLECTVEGTSNPNLYWYRQAAGRGLQLLFYSVGIGQISSEVPQNLSASRPQDRQFILSSKKLLLSDSGFYLCAWGTNYGYTFGSGTRLTVV.

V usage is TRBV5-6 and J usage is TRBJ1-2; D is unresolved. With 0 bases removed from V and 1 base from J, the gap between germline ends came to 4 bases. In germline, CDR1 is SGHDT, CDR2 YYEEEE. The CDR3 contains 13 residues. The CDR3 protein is CASSLGSNYGYTF. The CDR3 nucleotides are TGTGCCAGCAGCTTGGGCAGTAACTATGGCTACACCTTC. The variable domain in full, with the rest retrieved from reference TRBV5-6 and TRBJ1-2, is DAGVTQSPTHLIKTRGQQVTLRCSPKSGHDTVSWYQQALGQGPQFIFQYYEEEERQRGNFPDRFSGHQFPNYSSELNVNALLLGDSALYLCASSLGSNYGYTFGSGTRLTVV.

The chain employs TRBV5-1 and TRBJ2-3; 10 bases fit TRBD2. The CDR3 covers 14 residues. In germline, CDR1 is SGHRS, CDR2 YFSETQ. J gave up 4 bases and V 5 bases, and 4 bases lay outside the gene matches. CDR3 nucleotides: TGCGCCAGCAGTACTAGCGGGACACCAGATACGCAGTATTTT. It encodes CASSTSGTPDTQYF.

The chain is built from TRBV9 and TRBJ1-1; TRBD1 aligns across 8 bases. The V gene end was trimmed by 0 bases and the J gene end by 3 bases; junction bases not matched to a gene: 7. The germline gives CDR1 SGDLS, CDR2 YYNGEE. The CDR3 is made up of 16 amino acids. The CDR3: CASSVGPWTGHTEAFF. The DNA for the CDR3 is TGTGCCAGCAGCGTAGGACCCTGGACAGGGCACACTGAAGCTTTCTTT.

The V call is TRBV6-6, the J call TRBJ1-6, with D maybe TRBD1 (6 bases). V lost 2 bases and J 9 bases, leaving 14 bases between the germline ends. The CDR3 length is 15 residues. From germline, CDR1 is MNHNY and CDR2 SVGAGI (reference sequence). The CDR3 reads CASSYPGHRLSPLHF. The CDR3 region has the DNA TGTGCCAGCAGTTACCCGGGACACCGACTTTCACCCCTCCACTTT.

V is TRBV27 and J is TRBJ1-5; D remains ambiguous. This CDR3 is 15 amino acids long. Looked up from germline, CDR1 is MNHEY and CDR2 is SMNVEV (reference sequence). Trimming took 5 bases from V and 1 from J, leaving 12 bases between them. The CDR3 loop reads CASSPSAGSNQPQHF. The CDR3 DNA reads TGTGCCAGCAGTCCGTCAGCGGGGAGCAATCAGCCCCAGCATTTT.

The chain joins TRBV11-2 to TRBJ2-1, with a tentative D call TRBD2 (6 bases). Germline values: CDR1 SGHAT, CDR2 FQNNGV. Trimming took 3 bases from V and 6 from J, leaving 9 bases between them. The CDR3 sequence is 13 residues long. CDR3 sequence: CASSFLSGNEQFF. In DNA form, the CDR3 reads TGTGCCAGCAGCTTCCTTAGCGGCAATGAGCAGTTCTTC.

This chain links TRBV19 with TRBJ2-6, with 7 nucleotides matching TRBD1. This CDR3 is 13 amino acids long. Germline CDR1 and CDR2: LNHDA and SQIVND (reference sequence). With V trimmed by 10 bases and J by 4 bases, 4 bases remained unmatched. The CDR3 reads CATQGPGANVLTF. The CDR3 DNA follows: TGTGCCACACAGGGGCCCGGGGCCAACGTCCTGACTTTC.

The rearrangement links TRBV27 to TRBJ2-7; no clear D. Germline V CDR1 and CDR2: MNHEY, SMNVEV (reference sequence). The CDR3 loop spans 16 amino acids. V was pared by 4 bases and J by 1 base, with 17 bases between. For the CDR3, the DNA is TGTGCCAGCAGTTCCCAAGTACCCACGGGTTCCTACGAGCAGTACTTC. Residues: CASSSQVPTGSYEQYF.

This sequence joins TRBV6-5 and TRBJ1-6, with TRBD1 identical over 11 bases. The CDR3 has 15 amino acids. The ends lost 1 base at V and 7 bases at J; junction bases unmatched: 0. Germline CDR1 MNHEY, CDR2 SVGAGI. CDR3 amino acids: CASSYWTGGNSPLHF. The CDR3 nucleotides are TGTGCCAGCAGTTACTGGACAGGGGGCAATTCACCCCTCCACTTT.

Here the CDR3 DNA reads TGTGCCGCCCGAGACGGGAGCTCCTACGAGCAGTACTTC. It yields the protein CAARDGSSYEQYF. The chain uses TRBV30 and TRBJ2-5; D is possibly TRBD2 (6 bases). The end of the DNA aligns better with TRBJ2-7, so the J call may be wrong. The CDR3 has 13 amino acids. CDR1 is GTSNPN, CDR2 SVGIG, per germline (reference sequence).

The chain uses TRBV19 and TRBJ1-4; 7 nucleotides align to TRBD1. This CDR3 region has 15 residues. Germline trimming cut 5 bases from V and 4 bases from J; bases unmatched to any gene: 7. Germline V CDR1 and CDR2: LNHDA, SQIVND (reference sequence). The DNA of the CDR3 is TGTGCCAGTAGTCCGAAAACAGGGGTTAATGAAAAACTGTTTTTT. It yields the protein CASSPKTGVNEKLFF. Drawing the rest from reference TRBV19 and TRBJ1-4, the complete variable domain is DGGITQSPKYLFRKEGQNVTLSCEQNLNHDAMYWYRQDPGQGLRLIYYSQIVNDFQKGDIAEGYSVSREKKESFPLTVTSAQKNPTAFYLCASSPKTGVNEKLFFGSGTQLSVL.